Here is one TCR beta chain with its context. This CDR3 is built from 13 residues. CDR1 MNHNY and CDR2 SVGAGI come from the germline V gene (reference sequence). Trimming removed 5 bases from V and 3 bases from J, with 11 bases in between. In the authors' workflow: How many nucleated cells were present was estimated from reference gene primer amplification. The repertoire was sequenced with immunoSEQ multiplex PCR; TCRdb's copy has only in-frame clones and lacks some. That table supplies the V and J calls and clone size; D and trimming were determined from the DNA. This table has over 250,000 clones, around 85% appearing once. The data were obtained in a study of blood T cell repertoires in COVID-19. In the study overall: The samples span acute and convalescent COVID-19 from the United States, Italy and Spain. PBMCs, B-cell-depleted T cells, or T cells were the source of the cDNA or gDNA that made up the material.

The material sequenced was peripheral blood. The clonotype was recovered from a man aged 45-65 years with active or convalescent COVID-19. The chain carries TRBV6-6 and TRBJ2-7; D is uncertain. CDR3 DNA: TGTGCCAGCAGTCGTCAGGTGAACTACGAGCAGTACTTC. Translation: CASSRQVNYEQYF.